This T cell receptor (beta chain) appears in the sequencing data of a study of PD-L1 blockade in urothelial cancer. At the level of the study: Male sex and bladder-origin urothelial cancer characterized about 85% of the roughly 30 patients.

CDR3 length: 15 residues. The J segment lost 1 base and the V segment lost 1 base, leaving 3 bases of the junction unmatched. Germline CDR1 reads KGHSH; CDR2 reads LQKENI. The data were produced by immunoSEQ multiplex PCR, yet TCRdb's version contains in-frame clones alone and is incomplete. The sample carries around 50,000 clones, 85% to 90% recorded once. Time point denoted: peripheral blood 6 weeks after treatment start. Each patient contributed between 1 and 8 total time points of blood mononuclear cells, pretreatment and during treatment. The source material was PBMCs, sampled around atezolizumab (anti-PD-L1) treatment. This receptor was taken from a man between 60 and 75 years old with urothelial cancer. The chain is built from TRBV18 and TRBJ1-2, with 7 positions matching TRBD1. The DNA of the CDR3 is TGTGCCAGCTCACCACTACAGGGGAATAACTATGGCTACACCTTC. Translating it yields CASSPLQGNNYGYTF.